The 9 T cell receptor beta chains below all came from one sample that was sequenced in a study of CD8 T cells in ankylosing spondylitis. General study findings and limits: What appeared characteristic of ankylosing spondylitis blood was a TCR beta motif of under 10 highly homologous variants.

These receptors' targets are unknown. TCRdb reprocessed the 5' RACE reads with MiXCR, giving one entry per CDR3 protein. This sample has over 600,000 distinct CDR3 sequences, with around 20% found just once. Sequencing was performed on blood, either unsorted or a sorted T cell fraction (not recorded which). The receptors here all came from a male donor with ankylosing spondylitis.

The chain has TRBV13 and TRBJ2-3; D is undetermined. The V gene lost 5 bases and the J gene lost 2 bases, with 14 bases spanning the gap. CDR3 length: 15 amino acids. Germline loops: CDR1 PRHDT, CDR2 FYEKMQ (reference sequence). In DNA form, the CDR3 reads TGTGCCAGCAGCCCCCAAGCCGTTTTCACAGATACGCAGTATTTT. Its protein product is CASSPQAVFTDTQYF.

This clonotype was counted at least ten times. This chain uses TRBV5-1 with TRBJ2-3; D not certain. The CDR3 has 13 amino acids. Trimming shortened V by 4 bases and J by 5 bases, and 11 bases separated the two germline ends. Germline values: CDR1 SGHRS, CDR2 YFSETQ. The CDR3 is CASSLEGVDTQYF. The CDR3, as DNA: TGCGCCAGCAGCCTGGAAGGTGTAGATACGCAGTATTTT. Complete variable domain (other parts from reference TRBV5-1 and TRBJ2-3): KAGVTQTPRYLIKTRGQQVTLSCSPISGHRSVSWYQQTPGQGLQFLFEYFSETQRNKGNFPGRFSGRQFSNSRSEMNVSTLELGDSALYLCASSLEGVDTQYFGPGTRLTVL.

The chain recombines TRBV3-1 with TRBJ1-2, with 7 bases aligning to TRBD1. CDR3 length equals 14 residues. Germline values: CDR1 LGHDT, CDR2 YNNKEL (reference sequence). V shed 5 bases, J shed 5 bases, and the junction held 8 bases outside the gene matches. The CDR3 coding sequence is TGTGCCAGCAGCACGACAGGGTCGGCATATGGCTACACCTTC. Protein: CASSTTGSAYGYTF. The full variable domain, completed using reference TRBV3-1 and TRBJ1-2, is DTAVSQTPKYLVTQMGNDKSIKCEQNLGHDTMYWYKQDSKKFLKIMFSYNNKELIINETVPNRFSPKSPDKAHLNLHINSLELGDSAVYFCASSTTGSAYGYTFGSGTRLTVV.

This clonotype was recorded at least ten times. This chain joins TRBV12-3 or TRBV12-4 and TRBJ2-7; D ambiguous. Between the trimmed V and J ends, which lost 3 bases and 2 bases, there was a span of 8 bases. The CDR3 is 13 residues long. In nucleotides, the CDR3 is TGTGCCAGCAGTTTTGGGATGGCCTACGAGCAGTACTTC. Translated, it gives CASSFGMAYEQYF.

V and J are TRBV11-2 and TRBJ2-1; 8 bases agree with TRBD1. This CDR3 contains 16 residues. The germline gives CDR1 SGHAT, CDR2 FQNNGV. Losses at the gene ends were 1 base for V and 7 bases for J; bases not matched to a gene: 9. The CDR3 loop is CASSLADRVPSNEQFF. CDR3 in DNA: TGTGCCAGCAGCTTAGCGGACAGGGTCCCGAGTAATGAGCAGTTCTTC.

The chain couples TRBV29-1 to TRBJ2-1; D uncertain. Per the germline V gene, CDR1 is SQVTM and CDR2 is ANQGSEA. The CDR3 runs to 17 residues. Trimming removed 3 bases at V and 0 bases at J, with 18 bases between. CDR3 residues: CSVEGLMADNSYNEQFF. The CDR3 DNA reads TGCAGCGTTGAGGGGTTAATGGCGGATAACTCCTACAATGAGCAGTTCTTC.

This clonotype was seen more than once but under ten times. The chain couples TRBV29-1 to TRBJ2-1; D may correspond to TRBD1 or TRBD2 (6 bases each). The CDR3 spans 17 residues. V lost 3 bases, J lost 3 bases, and 21 bases lay in between. CDR1 and CDR2 (germline): SQVTM, ANQGSEA. The CDR3 spells CSVDMGGASGHYNEQFF. As DNA, the CDR3 is TGCAGCGTTGATATGGGGGGCGCCTCGGGGCACTACAATGAGCAGTTCTTC.

This clonotype showed up just a few times. The chain links TRBV4-1 to TRBJ2-5; 15 bases are a match to TRBD2. CDR1 and CDR2 (germline): MGHRA, YSYEKL. CDR3 size: 20 residues. V was clipped by 1 base and J by 5 bases; unmatched bases: 14. CDR3 coding DNA: TGCGCCAGCAGCCAAGGCGGACTAGCGGGGGGGCCATGGACACCGGAGACCCAGTACTTC. This gives the protein CASSQGGLAGGPWTPETQYF.

This clonotype was picked up a small number of times. V and J are TRBV29-1 and TRBJ2-1, with D possibly TRBD2 on 5 matching bases. Germline CDR1 and CDR2: SQVTM and ANQGSEA. The ends were cut back, 2 bases at V and 7 bases at J, with 9 bases in the middle. The CDR3 has 12 residues. CDR3 in amino acids: CSVESGKNEQFF. The CDR3 DNA sequence: TGCAGCGTTGAATCGGGGAAGAATGAGCAGTTCTTC.